This note documents a single T cell receptor beta chain sequence. The target antigen is unknown. Time point described: after neoadjuvant nivolumab, at surgical resection. The V end lost 2 bases, the J end lost 2 bases, and 8 bases lay between the germline ends. The CDR3 runs 14 residues. CDR1 MGHRA and CDR2 YSYEKL come from the germline V gene. The table came from immunoSEQ multiplex PCR; TCRdb's copy has only in-frame clones and leaves some out. The table lists 14,000 or so clones, around 76% of them singletons. The data were obtained in a study of neoadjuvant anti-PD-1 for oral cavity cancer. Study context: Nivolumab at 3 mg/kg was mostly given biweekly, three to four doses, pre-surgery. Patients without progression got a fourth dose around day 43.

Points from the study as a whole: Treg/Th17 ratio rose with pretreatment blood and fell with post-treatment tumor TCRbeta clonality.

The chain combines TRBV4-1 with TRBJ2-3; D is unresolved. This receptor was taken from a person between 35 and 79 years old with oral cavity squamous cell carcinoma. The input for sequencing was PBMCs, taken after nivolumab (anti-PD-1) treatment. In DNA form, the CDR3 reads TGCGCCAGCAGCCAATCCCTCCTCACAGATACGCAGTATTTT. Translation: CASSQSLLTDTQYF.